A selection of T cell receptor beta chains follows, all from one sample in a study of cytomegalovirus exposure and HLA in healthy donors. Using immunoSEQ multiplex PCR, the repertoire was profiled, and TCRdb retains in-frame clones only, with some absent. With 200,000 to 250,000 clones in the sample, the ten largest clones hold 1.1%. The sequenced sample was PBMCs. All receptors come from a girl aged 2 to 9 in good health and CMV-seropositive. Each CDR3 is given with its conserved first and last residue. The D gene is left open where the match is weak.

D	J	V	CDR3	DNA
.	TRBJ1-2	TRBV10-3	CAISESAHYGYTF	TGTGCCATCAGTGAGTCGGCTCACTATGGCTACACCTTC
TRBD2	TRBJ2-1	TRBV28	CASRVRAGRGYNEQFF	TGTGCCAGCAGAGTTCGGGCAGGGAGGGGTTACAATGAGCAGTTCTTC
.	TRBJ2-7	TRBV18	CASSLSRPDYEQYF	TGTGCCAGCTCACTTTCGAGGCCCGACTACGAGCAGTACTTC
TRBD2	TRBJ2-5	TRBV10-3	CAISPGLAVQETQYF	TGTGCCATCAGTCCGGGACTAGCGGTCCAAGAGACCCAGTACTTC
.	TRBJ2-1	TRBV7-2	CASSLLAPYNEQFF	TGTGCCAGCAGCTTACTAGCGCCCTACAATGAGCAGTTCTTC
TRBD2	TRBJ2-1	TRBV5-6	CASSSLLSGGGAQFF	TGTGCCAGCAGCTCTTTGCTCTCGGGCGGGGGGGCCCAGTTCTTC
.	TRBJ2-2	TRBV2	CASSAYRTTGELFF	TGTGCCAGCAGTGCATACAGGACCACCGGGGAGCTGTTTTTT
.	TRBJ1-2	TRBV28	CASSLFGSSYGYTF	TGTGCCAGCAGTTTATTCGGGTCGTCGTATGGCTACACCTTC
TRBD2	TRBJ2-7	TRBV5-5	CASSGYSGGDEQYF	TGTGCCAGCAGCGGTTATAGCGGGGGGGACGAGCAGTACTTC
.	TRBJ1-1	TRBV27	CASSLYTGREAFF	TGTGCCAGCAGTTTATACACAGGGCGAGAAGCTTTCTTT
TRBD2	TRBJ2-3	TRBV2	CASTLPGEGKTDAQYF	TGTGCCAGCACACTACCGGGGGAGGGAAAGACAGATGCGCAGTATTTT
.	TRBJ2-7	TRBV15	CATSVGQPYEQYF	TGTGCCACCAGCGTGGGACAACCTTACGAGCAGTACTTC
.	TRBJ2-5	TRBV5-1	CASSSPGLSGAQYF	TGCGCCAGCAGCTCCCCGGGTCTCTCGGGGGCCCAGTACTTC
TRBD2	TRBJ2-1	TRBV7-3	CASSSTSGSTYNEQFF	TGTGCCAGCAGCTCCACTAGCGGGAGTACCTACAATGAGCAGTTCTTC
.	TRBJ2-3	TRBV6-5	CASSRDLRPDTQYF	TGTGCCAGCAGTCGGGACTTACGCCCAGATACGCAGTATTTT
.	TRBJ2-7	TRBV27	CASSPLGGTYEQYF	TGTGCCAGCAGTCCCCTGGGGGGTACATACGAGCAGTACTTC
TRBD2	TRBJ2-1	TRBV6-6	CASSPGTRGNEQFF	TGTGCCAGCAGTCCCGGGACTAGGGGCAATGAGCAGTTCTTC
.	TRBJ2-2	TRBV28	CASSSGASNTGELFF	TGTGCCAGCAGTTCAGGGGCTTCGAACACCGGGGAGCTGTTTTTT
.	TRBJ2-5	TRBV29-1	CSVVPGFMGETQYF	TGCAGCGTTGTACCAGGGTTTATGGGGGAGACCCAGTACTTC
TRBD1	TRBJ2-2	TRBV4-1	CASSQPTGTGWRTGELFF	TGCGCCAGCAGCCAACCCACAGGGACAGGGTGGAGGACCGGGGAGCTGTTTTTT
.	TRBJ2-7	TRBV23-1	CASSPQDEQYF	TGCGCCAGCAGTCCGCAGGACGAGCAGTACTTC
TRBD2	TRBJ2-2	TRBV9	CASSVGLAGLNTGELFF	TGTGCCAGCAGCGTAGGGCTAGCGGGTTTGAACACCGGGGAGCTGTTTTTT
TRBD2	TRBJ2-7	TRBV29-1	CSVEVASGGYEQYF	TGCAGCGTTGAAGTGGCCTCGGGGGGTTACGAGCAGTACTTC